The entry that follows covers one T cell receptor (beta chain) sequence. What it recognizes is unknown. The study sampled blood at baseline, cycle 4 day 1, and cycle 7 day 1. This entry belongs to a study of OX40 agonist ivuxolimab in advanced cancers. Overall study: Patients were treated with ivuxolimab, an agonistic anti-OX40 (CD134) antibody.

Sequencing was performed with immunoSEQ multiplex PCR; in TCRdb, only in-frame clones are kept and a portion is missing. The top ten clones hold around 1.7% of a sample with approximately 72,000 clones, roughly 82% of them seen once. Study-level results: CD8+ T cells (on average) carried more expanded clones than CD4+ T cells.

Trimming took 2 bases from V and 8 from J; bases not matched to a gene: 8. CDR1 GTSNPN and CDR2 SVGIG come from the germline V gene (reference sequence). The CDR3 covers 15 residues. The chain uses TRBV30 and TRBJ1-4, with 10 bases lining up with TRBD1. This clonotype originated in an adult with an advanced solid tumor such as melanoma, head and neck, liver or kidney cancer. The sample here was CD4+ or CD8+ T cells sorted from blood, taken in a trial of the OX40 agonist ivuxolimab. The CDR3 loop reads CAWSTRTGGNEKLFF. The CDR3 coding sequence is TGTGCCTGGAGTACCAGGACAGGGGGGAACGAAAAACTGTTTTTT.